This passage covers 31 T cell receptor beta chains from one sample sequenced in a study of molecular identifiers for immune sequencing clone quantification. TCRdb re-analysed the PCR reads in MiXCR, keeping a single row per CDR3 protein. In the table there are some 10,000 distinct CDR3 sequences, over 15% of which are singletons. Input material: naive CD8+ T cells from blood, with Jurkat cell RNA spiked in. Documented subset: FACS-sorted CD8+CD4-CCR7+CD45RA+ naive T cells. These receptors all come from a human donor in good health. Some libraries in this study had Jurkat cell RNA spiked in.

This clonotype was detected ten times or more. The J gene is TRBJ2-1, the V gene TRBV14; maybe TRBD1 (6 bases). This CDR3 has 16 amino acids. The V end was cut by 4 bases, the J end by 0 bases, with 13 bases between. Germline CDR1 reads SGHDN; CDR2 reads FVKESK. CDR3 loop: CASSPLLQGSYNEQFF. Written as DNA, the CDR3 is TGTGCCAGCAGCCCCCTACTACAGGGCTCCTACAATGAGCAGTTCTTC.

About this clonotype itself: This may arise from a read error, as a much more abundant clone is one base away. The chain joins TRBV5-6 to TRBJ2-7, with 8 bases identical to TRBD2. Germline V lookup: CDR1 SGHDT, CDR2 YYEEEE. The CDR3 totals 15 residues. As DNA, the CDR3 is TGTGGCAGCAGTCCGAGGGGACTAGGTGAATACGAGCAGTACTTC. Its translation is CGSSPRGLGEYEQYF.

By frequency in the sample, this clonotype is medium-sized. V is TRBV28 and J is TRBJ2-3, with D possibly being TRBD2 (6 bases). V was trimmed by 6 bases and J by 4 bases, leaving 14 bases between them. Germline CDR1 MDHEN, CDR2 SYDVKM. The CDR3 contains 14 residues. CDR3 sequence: CASSRLGEADTQYF. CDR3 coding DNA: TGTGCCAGCAGCCGACTGGGGGAGGCAGATACGCAGTATTTT. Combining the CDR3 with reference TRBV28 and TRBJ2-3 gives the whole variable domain DVKVTQSSRYLVKRTGEKVFLECVQDMDHENMFWYRQDPGLGLRLIYFSYDVKMKEKGDIPEGYSVSREKKERFSLILESASTNQTSMYLCASSRLGEADTQYFGPGTRLTVL.

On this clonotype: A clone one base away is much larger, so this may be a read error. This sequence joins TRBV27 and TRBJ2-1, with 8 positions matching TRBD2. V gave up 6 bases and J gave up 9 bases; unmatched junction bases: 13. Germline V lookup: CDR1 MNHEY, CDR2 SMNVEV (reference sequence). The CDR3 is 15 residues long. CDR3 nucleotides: TGTGCCAGCAGCTCCGGGACTAGGGGATTGAGTGAGCAGTTCTTC. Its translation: CASSSGTRGLSEQFF.

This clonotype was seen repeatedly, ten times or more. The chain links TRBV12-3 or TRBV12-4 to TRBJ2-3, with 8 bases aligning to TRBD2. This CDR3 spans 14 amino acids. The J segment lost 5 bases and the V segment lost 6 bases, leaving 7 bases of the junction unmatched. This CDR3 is CASSQAGVLDTQYF. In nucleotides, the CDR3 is TGTGCCAGCAGCCAAGCGGGAGTTCTAGATACGCAGTATTTT.

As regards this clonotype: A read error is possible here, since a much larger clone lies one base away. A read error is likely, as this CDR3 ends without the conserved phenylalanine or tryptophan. In DNA form, the CDR3 reads TGTGCCAGCAGCGTAGTTTATACCGGGGAGCTGTTTCTT. Translation gives CASSVVYTGELFL. The V and J genes are TRBV9 and TRBJ2-2; D is unclear. The CDR3 length is 13 residues. Germline assignment: CDR1 SGDLS and CDR2 YYNGEE. The V gene lost 0 bases and the J gene lost 5 bases, with 5 bases spanning the gap.

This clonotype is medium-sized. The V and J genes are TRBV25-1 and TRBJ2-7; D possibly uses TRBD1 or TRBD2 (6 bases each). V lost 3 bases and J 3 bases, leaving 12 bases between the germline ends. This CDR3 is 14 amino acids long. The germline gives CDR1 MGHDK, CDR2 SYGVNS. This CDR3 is CASSERDNDYEQYF. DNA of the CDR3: TGTGCCAGCAGTGAGCGGGACAATGACTACGAGCAGTACTTC.

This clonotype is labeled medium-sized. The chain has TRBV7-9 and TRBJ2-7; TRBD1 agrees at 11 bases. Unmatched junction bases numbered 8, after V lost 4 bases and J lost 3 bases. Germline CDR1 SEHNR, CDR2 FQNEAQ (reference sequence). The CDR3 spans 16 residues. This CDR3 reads CASSSSPGQGGYEQYF. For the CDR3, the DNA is TGTGCCAGCAGCTCTTCTCCGGGACAGGGGGGCTACGAGCAGTACTTC.

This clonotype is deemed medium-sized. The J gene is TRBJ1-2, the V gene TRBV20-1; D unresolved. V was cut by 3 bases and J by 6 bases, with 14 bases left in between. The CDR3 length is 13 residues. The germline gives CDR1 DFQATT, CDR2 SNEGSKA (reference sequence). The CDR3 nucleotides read TGCAGTGCTAGGATCACAGAGAAGAATGGCTACACCTTC. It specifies CSARITEKNGYTF.

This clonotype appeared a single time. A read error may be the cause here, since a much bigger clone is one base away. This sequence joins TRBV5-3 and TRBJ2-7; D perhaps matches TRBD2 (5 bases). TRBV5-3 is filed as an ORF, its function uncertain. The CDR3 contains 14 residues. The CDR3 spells CASSTALVSNEQCF. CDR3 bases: TGTGCCAGCAGCACCGCACTAGTTTCTAACGAGCAGTGCTTC.

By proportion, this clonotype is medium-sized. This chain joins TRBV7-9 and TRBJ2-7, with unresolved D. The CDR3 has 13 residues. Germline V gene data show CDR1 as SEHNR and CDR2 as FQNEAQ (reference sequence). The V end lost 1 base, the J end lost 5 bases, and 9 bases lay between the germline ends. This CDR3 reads CASSLVPPDEQYF. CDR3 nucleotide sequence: TGTGCCAGCAGCTTAGTGCCTCCGGACGAGCAGTACTTC.

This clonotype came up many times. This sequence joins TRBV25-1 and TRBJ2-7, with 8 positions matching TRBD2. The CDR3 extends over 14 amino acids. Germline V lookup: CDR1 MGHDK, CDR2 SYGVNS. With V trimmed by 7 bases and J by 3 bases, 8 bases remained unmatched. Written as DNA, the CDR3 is TGTGCCAGCATGGGTTGGCGGGAGGACTACGAGCAGTACTTC. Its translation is CASMGWREDYEQYF.

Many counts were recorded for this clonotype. CDR3 in amino acids: CASSLGWGGETQYF. CDR3 nucleotide sequence: TGTGCCAGCAGCTTGGGGTGGGGCGGAGAGACCCAGTACTTC. The gene calls are TRBV5-4 and TRBJ2-5, with D possibly being TRBD1 (5 bases). Deletions cut 0 bases from V and 4 bases from J, with 10 bases between. The CDR3 spans 14 residues. Germline CDR1 and CDR2: SGHNT and YYREEE (reference sequence).

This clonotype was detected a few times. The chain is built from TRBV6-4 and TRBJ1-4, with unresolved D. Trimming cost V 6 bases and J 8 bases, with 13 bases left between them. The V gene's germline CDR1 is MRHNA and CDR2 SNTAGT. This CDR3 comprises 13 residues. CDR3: CASSEFGEEKLFF. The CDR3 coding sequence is TGTGCCAGCAGCGAGTTTGGGGAGGAAAAACTGTTTTTT.

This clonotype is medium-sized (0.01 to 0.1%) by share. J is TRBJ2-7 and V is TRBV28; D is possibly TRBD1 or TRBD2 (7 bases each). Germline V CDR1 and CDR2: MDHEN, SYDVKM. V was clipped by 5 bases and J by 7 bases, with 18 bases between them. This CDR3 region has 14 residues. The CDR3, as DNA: TGTGCCAGCAGTGGATCCGGGACAGCGGGGGAGCAGTACTTC. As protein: CASSGSGTAGEQYF.

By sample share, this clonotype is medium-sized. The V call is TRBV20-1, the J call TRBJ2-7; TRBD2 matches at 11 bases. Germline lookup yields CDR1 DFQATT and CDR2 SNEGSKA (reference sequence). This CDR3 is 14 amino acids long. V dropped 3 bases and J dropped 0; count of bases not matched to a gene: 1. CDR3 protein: CSARGLADSYEQYF. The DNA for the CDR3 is TGCAGTGCTAGGGGACTAGCGGACTCCTACGAGCAGTACTTC.

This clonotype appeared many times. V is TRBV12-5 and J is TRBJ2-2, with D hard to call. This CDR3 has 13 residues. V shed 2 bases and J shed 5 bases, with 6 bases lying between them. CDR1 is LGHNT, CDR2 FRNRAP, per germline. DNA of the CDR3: TGTGCTAGTGGTTTGTTCGAAACCGGGGAGCTGTTTTTT. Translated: CASGLFETGELFF.

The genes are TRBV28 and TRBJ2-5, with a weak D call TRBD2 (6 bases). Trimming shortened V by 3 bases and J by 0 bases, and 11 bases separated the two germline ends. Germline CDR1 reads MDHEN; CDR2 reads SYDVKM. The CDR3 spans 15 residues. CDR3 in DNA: TGTGCCAGCAGTTTTCTAGCGAACGACCAAGAGACCCAGTACTTC. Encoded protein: CASSFLANDQETQYF.

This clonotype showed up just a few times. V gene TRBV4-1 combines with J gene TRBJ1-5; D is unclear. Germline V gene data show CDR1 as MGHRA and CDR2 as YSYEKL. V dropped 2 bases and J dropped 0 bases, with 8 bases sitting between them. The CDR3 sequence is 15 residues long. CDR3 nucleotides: TGCGCCAGCAGCCAATTAGAATCTAGCAATCAGCCCCAGCATTTT. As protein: CASSQLESSNQPQHF.

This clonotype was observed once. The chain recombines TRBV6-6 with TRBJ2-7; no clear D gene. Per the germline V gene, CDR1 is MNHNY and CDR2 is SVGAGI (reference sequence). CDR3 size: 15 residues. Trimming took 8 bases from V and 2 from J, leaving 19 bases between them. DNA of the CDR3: TGTGCCAGCCCAAAGAGGTGTCAGGCCACCTACGAGCAGTACTTC. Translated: CASPKRCQATYEQYF.

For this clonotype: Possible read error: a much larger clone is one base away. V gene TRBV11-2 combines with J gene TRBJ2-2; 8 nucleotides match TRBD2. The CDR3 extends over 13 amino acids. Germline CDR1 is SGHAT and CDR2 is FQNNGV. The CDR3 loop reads CDLWAGGTGELFF. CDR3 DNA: TGTGATCTGTGGGCGGGGGGCACCGGGGAGCTGTTTTTT.

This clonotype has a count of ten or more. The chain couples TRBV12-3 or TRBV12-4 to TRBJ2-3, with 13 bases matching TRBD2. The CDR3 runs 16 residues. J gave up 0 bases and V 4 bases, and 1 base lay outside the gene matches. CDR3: CASSSTSGGSTDTQYF. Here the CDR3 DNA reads TGTGCCAGCAGTTCGACTAGCGGGGGGAGCACAGATACGCAGTATTTT.

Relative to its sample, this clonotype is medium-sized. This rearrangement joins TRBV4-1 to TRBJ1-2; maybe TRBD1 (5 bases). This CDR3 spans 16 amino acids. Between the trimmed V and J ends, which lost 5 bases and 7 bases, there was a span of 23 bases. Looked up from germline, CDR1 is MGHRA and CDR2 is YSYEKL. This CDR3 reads CASSGGTGPSFFGYTF. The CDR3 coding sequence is TGCGCCAGCAGCGGGGGAACAGGCCCTAGTTTTTTTGGCTACACCTTC.

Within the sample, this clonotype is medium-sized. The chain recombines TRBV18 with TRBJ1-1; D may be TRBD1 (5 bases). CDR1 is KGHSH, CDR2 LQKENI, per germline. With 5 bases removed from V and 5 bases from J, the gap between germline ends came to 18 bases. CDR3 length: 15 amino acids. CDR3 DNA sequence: TGTGCCAGCTCATCTGCCCAGGGAATTCAAACTGAAGCTTTCTTT. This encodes CASSSAQGIQTEAFF.

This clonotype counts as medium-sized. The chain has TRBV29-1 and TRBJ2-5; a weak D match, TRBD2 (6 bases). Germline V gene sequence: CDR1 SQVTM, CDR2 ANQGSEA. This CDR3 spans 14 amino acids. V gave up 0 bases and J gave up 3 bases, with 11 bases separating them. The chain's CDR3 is CSVEDWTGEETQYF. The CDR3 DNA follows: TGCAGCGTTGAAGATTGGACGGGAGAAGAGACCCAGTACTTC.

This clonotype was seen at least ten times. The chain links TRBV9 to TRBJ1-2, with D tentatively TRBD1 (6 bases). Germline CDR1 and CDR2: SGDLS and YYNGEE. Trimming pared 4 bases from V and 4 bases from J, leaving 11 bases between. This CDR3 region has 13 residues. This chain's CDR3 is CASSTRGGYGYTF. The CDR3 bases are TGTGCCAGCAGCACCCGAGGGGGCTATGGCTACACCTTC.

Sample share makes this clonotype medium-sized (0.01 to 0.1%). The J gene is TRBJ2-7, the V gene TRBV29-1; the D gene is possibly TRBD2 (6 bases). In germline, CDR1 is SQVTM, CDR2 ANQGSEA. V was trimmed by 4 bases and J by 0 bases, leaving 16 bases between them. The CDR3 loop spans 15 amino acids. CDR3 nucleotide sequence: TGCAGCGTTGCTCTAGGGCGGGGAAGCTCCTACGAGCAGTACTTC. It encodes CSVALGRGSSYEQYF.

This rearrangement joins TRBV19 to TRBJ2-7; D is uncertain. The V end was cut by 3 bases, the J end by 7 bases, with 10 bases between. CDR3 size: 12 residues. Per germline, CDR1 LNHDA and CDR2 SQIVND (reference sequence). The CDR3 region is CASSMYESEQYF. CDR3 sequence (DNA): TGTGCCAGTAGTATGTATGAGTCAGAGCAGTACTTC.

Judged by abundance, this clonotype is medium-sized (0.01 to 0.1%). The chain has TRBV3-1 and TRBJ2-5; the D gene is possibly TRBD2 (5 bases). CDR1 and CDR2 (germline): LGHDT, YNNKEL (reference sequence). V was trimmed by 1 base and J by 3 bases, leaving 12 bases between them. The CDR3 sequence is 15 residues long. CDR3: CASSQAGLGEETQYF. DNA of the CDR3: TGTGCCAGCAGCCAAGCTGGCCTCGGGGAAGAGACCCAGTACTTC.

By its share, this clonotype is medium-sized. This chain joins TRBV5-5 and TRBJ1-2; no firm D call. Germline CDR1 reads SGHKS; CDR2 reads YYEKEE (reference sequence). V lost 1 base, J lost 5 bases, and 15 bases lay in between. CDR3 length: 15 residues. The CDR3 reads CASSLTPGNWYGYTF. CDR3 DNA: TGTGCCAGCAGCTTGACCCCTGGCAACTGGTATGGCTACACCTTC.

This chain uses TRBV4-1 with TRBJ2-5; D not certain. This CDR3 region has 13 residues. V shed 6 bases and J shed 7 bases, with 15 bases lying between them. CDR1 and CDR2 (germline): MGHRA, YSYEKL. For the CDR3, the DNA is TGCGCCAGCAGTCACCCTCAATCGTGGACCCAGTACTTC. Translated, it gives CASSHPQSWTQYF.